The 7 T cell receptor beta chains presented below share a single source sample, sequenced in a study of long-term antiretroviral therapy in people with HIV. Sequencing used immunoSEQ v3.0 at survey level. Libraries were prepared by immunoSEQ multiplex PCR; TCRdb keeps only in-frame clonotypes and omits some of them. This table holds 25,000 to 30,000 clones, more than 85% found once. The sample consisted of unsorted PBMCs, taken roughly 6.5 years after starting antiretroviral therapy. Receptor source: a woman aged 40 to 50 with HIV.

The V gene is TRBV18, the J gene TRBJ2-3, with TRBD1 matching 9 bases. V shed 3 bases and J 5 bases; nucleotides not matched to a gene: 12. Germline V gives CDR1 KGHSH, CDR2 LQKENI. The length of the CDR3 is 17 residues. This CDR3 reads CASSPDRDRVARDTQYF. CDR3 sequence (DNA): TGTGCCAGCTCACCGGACCGGGACAGGGTTGCGAGAGATACGCAGTATTTT.

The chain links TRBV18 to TRBJ1-1; 8 bases are a match to TRBD1. The CDR3 has 16 amino acids. V trimming: 3 bases; J trimming: 5 bases; junction bases outside the gene matches: 11. Germline V CDR1 and CDR2: KGHSH, LQKENI. CDR3 DNA sequence: TGTGCCAGCTCACCCGGACAGGGCCCCGTTCGAACTGAAGCTTTCTTT. This sequence encodes CASSPGQGPVRTEAFF. Full variable domain (remainder filled in from reference TRBV18 and TRBJ1-1): NAGVMQNPRHLVRRRGQEARLRCSPMKGHSHVYWYRQLPEEGLKFMVYLQKENIIDESGMPKERFSAEFPKEGPSILRIQQVVRGDSAAYFCASSPGQGPVRTEAFFGQGTRLTVV.

This chain uses TRBV4-3 with TRBJ2-7; 7 bases match TRBD1. Germline V CDR1 and CDR2: LGHNA, YSLEER. Germline trimming cut 1 base from V and 3 bases from J; bases unmatched to any gene: 9. This CDR3 comprises 16 residues. The CDR3 is CASSQGVGGLVYEQYF. The DNA of the CDR3 is TGCGCCAGCAGCCAAGGGGTAGGGGGCCTGGTCTACGAGCAGTACTTC.

The CDR3 bases are TGTGCCAGCAGCTCGGGAGCCGGGACAGGGGGCGCCGAGCAGTACTTC. It encodes CASSSGAGTGGAEQYF. The chain carries TRBV11-2 and TRBJ2-7; TRBD1 matches 12 bases. CDR1 and CDR2 (germline): SGHAT, FQNNGV. Losses at the gene ends were 4 bases for V and 6 bases for J; bases not matched to a gene: 10. The CDR3 spans 16 residues.

The V call is TRBV27, the J call TRBJ2-2; 7 positions match TRBD2. CDR1 MNHEY and CDR2 SMNVEV come from the germline V gene (reference sequence). This CDR3 region has 15 residues. The V segment lost 7 bases and the J segment 6 bases; nucleotides outside the gene matches: 11. CDR3 residues: CASKSSGVLAGELFF. For the CDR3, the DNA is TGTGCCAGCAAATCCAGCGGGGTTCTAGCCGGGGAGCTGTTTTTT.

This rearrangement joins TRBV5-1 to TRBJ1-3; TRBD1 agrees at 8 bases. This CDR3 has 17 amino acids. V was pared by 1 base and J by 9 bases, with 15 bases of the junction left unmatched. Germline assignment: CDR1 SGHRS and CDR2 YFSETQ. The CDR3 here is CASSLNTGQEPSGTIYF. CDR3 coding DNA: TGCGCCAGCAGCTTGAATACGGGACAGGAACCTAGCGGCACCATATATTTT.

The V gene is TRBV7-9, the J gene TRBJ1-2; the D is unclear. CDR3 size: 10 residues. Germline V lookup: CDR1 SEHNR, CDR2 FQNEAQ (reference sequence). Trimming removed 6 bases at V and 6 bases at J, with 5 bases between. In DNA, the CDR3 is TGTGCCAGCAGTTCAAATGGCTACACCTTC. Protein: CASSSNGYTF.